This T cell receptor (beta chain) was sequenced in a study of cytomegalovirus exposure and HLA in healthy donors. The PCR contained 60 Vbeta and 13 Jbeta primers. Only in-frame clones appear in the TCRdb table, and some are missing; sequencing was by immunoSEQ multiplex PCR. The sample shows 210,000 or so clones, about 75% of them seen only once. Trimming stripped 6 bases from V and 7 bases from J, with 10 bases between. The CDR3 runs to 11 residues. In germline, CDR1 is MNHNS, CDR2 SASEGT. Study observations and caveats: With later analysis, a missense DCLRE1C variant became linked to TCR beta V- and J-gene trimming. It was confirmed in vitro that a few of the CMV-associated chains were specific for CMV antigens.

This clone was picked up one time. The antigen is unknown. The specimen was PBMCs. The chain has TRBV6-1 and TRBJ2-7; a weak D match, TRBD2 (5 bases). The clonotype was recovered from a man between 18 and 29 years old in good health and CMV-seronegative. The DNA for the CDR3 is TGTGCCAGCAGCCCGAGAGGGGAGCAGTACTTC. It is translated as CASSPRGEQYF.